These 3 T cell receptor beta chains were sequenced from one sample in a study of shared clonotypes between healthy human individuals. Selected positively for CCR7 and CD45RO-negative, naive CD8 cells excluded terminally differentiated effector memory CD45RA+ cells. Sequencing was performed with immunoSEQ multiplex PCR; in TCRdb, only in-frame clones are kept and a portion is missing. The table has about 580,000 clones, 95% to 98% seen once. Material: naive CD8+ T cells sorted from blood. The receptors derive from a man younger than 45 in good health.

This clone was seen a single time. The V and J genes are TRBV9 and TRBJ2-1, with D hard to call. V lost 7 bases and J lost 0, with 5 bases in between. There are 12 residues in the CDR3. CDR1 is SGDLS, CDR2 YYNGEE, per germline. CDR3 region: CASRSSYNEQFF. DNA of the CDR3: TGTGCCAGCCGGAGCTCCTACAATGAGCAGTTCTTC.

The chain is built from TRBV9 and TRBJ2-2; D is tentatively TRBD1 or TRBD2 (5 bases each). CDR1 SGDLS and CDR2 YYNGEE come from the germline V gene. V lost 3 bases, J lost 0 bases, and 15 bases lay in between. There are 17 residues in the CDR3. The DNA for the CDR3 is TGTGCCAGCAGCGACCCTTGGGACGGAGCGAACACCGGGGAGCTGTTTTTT. It is translated as CASSDPWDGANTGELFF. Complete variable domain (other parts from reference TRBV9 and TRBJ2-2): DSGVTQTPKHLITATGQRVTLRCSPRSGDLSVYWYQQSLDQGLQFLIQYYNGEERAKGNILERFSAQQFPDLHSELNLSSLELGDSALYFCASSDPWDGANTGELFFGEGSRLTVL.

This chain joins TRBV6-1 and TRBJ2-7; D may be TRBD1 or TRBD2 (5 bases each). V lost 8 bases to trimming and J lost 0 bases, with 14 bases between them. The CDR3 contains 14 residues. From germline, CDR1 is MNHNS and CDR2 SASEGT. The CDR3 DNA reads TGTGCCAGCCGCGGCGACGGGACCTCCTACGAGCAGTACTTC. Translating it yields CASRGDGTSYEQYF.